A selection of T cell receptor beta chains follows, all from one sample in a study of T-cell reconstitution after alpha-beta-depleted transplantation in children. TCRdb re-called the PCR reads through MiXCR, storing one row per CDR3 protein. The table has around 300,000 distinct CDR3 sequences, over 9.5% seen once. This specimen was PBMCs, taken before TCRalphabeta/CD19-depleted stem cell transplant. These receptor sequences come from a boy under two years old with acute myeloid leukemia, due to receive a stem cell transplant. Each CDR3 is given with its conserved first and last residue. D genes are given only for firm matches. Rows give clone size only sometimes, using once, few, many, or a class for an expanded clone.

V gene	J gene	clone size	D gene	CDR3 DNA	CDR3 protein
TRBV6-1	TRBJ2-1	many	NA	TGTGCCATTCGACAGGTCCCCAATGAGCAGTTCTTC	CAIRQVPNEQFF
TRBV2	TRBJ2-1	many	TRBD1	TGTGCCAGCAGTGAAGCGCGGGACAGGGGAATCAATGAGCAGTTCTTC	CASSEARDRGINEQFF
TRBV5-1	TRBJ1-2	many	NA	TGCGCCAGCAGCTTGAGTTCTAACTATGGCTACACCTTC	CASSLSSNYGYTF
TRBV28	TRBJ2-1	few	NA	TGTGCCAGCAGGTCTGCGTCTACAGCCTACAATGAGCAGTTCTTC	CASRSASTAYNEQFF
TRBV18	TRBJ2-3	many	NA	TGTGCCAGCTCACCACTGAAGGGAGACACAGATACGCAGTATTTT	CASSPLKGDTDTQYF
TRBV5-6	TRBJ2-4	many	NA	TGTGCCAGCAGCGATGGTAACATTCAGTACTTC	CASSDGNIQYF
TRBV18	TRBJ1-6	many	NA	TGTGCCAGCTCACCGGGACAATATAATTCACCCCTCCACTTT	CASSPGQYNSPLHF
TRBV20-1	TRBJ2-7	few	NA	TGCAGTGCCCCTACTATGGGGGGAGCTGGCTACGAGCAGTACTTC	CSAPTMGGAGYEQYF
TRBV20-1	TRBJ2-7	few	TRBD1	TGCAGTGCTCTTGGGACAGGGGGCAACGAGCAGTACTTC	CSALGTGGNEQYF
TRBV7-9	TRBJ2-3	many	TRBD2	TGTGCCAGCAGCTTAGGCCCCGGGACTAGCGGCACAGATACGCAGTATTTT	CASSLGPGTSGTDTQYF
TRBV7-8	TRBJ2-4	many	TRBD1	TGTGCCAGCAGCTTTTTATTTGTGGGACAGGGGGACATTCAGTACTTC	CASSFLFVGQGDIQYF
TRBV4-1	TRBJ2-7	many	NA	TGCGCCAGCAGCCAAGATCTGTTAGAGGCCGAGCAGTACTTC	CASSQDLLEAEQYF
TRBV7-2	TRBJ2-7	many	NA	TGTGCCAGCAGCCCCGACGGGTGGGAGCAGTACTTC	CASSPDGWEQYF
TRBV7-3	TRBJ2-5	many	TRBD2	TGTGCCAGCAGCCCCTATGGACTAGCGGGGGGCATAGAGACCCAGTACTTC	CASSPYGLAGGIETQYF
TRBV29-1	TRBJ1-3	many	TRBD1	TGCAGCGTTAGGTACAGGGGAGCTTCTGGAAACACCATATATTTT	CSVRYRGASGNTIYF
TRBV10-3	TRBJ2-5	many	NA	TGTGCCATCGGAACGGGGGCTGAAGAGACCCAGTACTTC	CAIGTGAEETQYF
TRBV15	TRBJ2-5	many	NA	TGTGCCACCAGTGAGGATCGGGGCGCTCAAGAGACCCAGTACTTC	CATSEDRGAQETQYF
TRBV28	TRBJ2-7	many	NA	TGTGCCAGCAGTTTATGGGACACACCCTACGAGCAGTACTTC	CASSLWDTPYEQYF
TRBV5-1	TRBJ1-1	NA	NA	TGCGCCAGCAGCTTGGCCGGAGGGACGAACACTGAAGCTTTCTTT	CASSLAGGTNTEAFF
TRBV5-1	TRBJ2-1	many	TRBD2	TGCGCCAGCAGCTTTGGGACTAGCGGGAGGTGGGCCCCCTACAATGAGCAGTTCTTC	CASSFGTSGRWAPYNEQFF
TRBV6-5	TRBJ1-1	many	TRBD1	TGTGCCAGCAGTTCGGGACAGGGAATCACTGAAGCTTTCTTT	CASSSGQGITEAFF
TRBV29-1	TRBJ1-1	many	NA	TGCAGCGCCCTTGGAGGTCCCAAGTCCACTGAAGCTTTCTTT	CSALGGPKSTEAFF
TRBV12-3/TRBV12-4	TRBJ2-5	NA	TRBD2	TGTGCCAGCAGGCCTAGCGGGAGGGCCCGAGAGACCCAGTACTTC	CASRPSGRARETQYF
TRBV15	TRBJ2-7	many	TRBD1	TGTGCCACCAGCAGCCGGGACAGGGCCTACGAGCAGTACTTC	CATSSRDRAYEQYF
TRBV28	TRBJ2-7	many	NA	TGTGCCAGCAGTTTATACCGGCAGGCGCTTTCCTACGAGCATTACTTC	CASSLYRQALSYEHYF
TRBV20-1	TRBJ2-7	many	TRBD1	TGCAGTGCTAGAGGTCCGGGACAGGTAGCCTACGAGCAGTACTTC	CSARGPGQVAYEQYF
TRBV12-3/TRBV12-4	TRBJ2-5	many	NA	TGTGCCAGCAGTTTATTGGGTTGGCCTTATCAAGAGACCCAGTACTTC	CASSLLGWPYQETQYF
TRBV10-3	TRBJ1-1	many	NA	TGTGCCATCAGTGAGTCGTGGGCAGTATCGGAGAACACTGAAGCTTTCTTT	CAISESWAVSENTEAFF
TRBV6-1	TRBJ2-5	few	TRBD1	TGTGCCAGCAGGCCAGACAGGGGGCGAGAGACCCAGTACTTC	CASRPDRGRETQYF
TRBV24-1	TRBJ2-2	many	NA	TGTGCCACCAGTGAACCAGGTGGCACCGGGGAGCTGTTTTTT	CATSEPGGTGELFF
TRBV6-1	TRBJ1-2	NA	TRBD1	TGTGCCAGCAGTGGCCGGGACAGGGGAAACTATGGCTACACCTTC	CASSGRDRGNYGYTF
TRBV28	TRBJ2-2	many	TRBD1	TGTGCCAGCAGAAGGGGGCCGAACACCGGGGAGCTGTTTTTT	CASRRGPNTGELFF
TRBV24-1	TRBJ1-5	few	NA	TGTGCCACCAGCGCGGGTTATAGCAATCAGCCCCAGCATTTT	CATSAGYSNQPQHF
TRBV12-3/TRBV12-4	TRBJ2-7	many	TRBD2	TGTGCCAGCAGGACTAGCGGGGGCTACGAGCAGTACTTC	CASRTSGGYEQYF
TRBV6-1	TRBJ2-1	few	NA	TGTGCCAGCGCCGGAACGTCGGGAAATGAGCAGTTCTTC	CASAGTSGNEQFF
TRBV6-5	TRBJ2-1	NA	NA	TGTGCCAGCAGTTACTCTGACTCCTACAATGAGCAGTTCTTC	CASSYSDSYNEQFF
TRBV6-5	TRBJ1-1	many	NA	TGTGCCAGCAGTTACCTAGGACAGAACACTGAAGCTTTCTTT	CASSYLGQNTEAFF
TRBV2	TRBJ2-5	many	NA	TGTGCCAGCAGTCGAATCACCCAGTACTTC	CASSRITQYF
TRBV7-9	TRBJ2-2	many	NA	TGTGCCAGCGTACGGACGTTGACCGGGGAGCTGTTTTTT	CASVRTLTGELFF
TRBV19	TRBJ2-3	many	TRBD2	TGTGCCAGTAGAGGACCCCCGCTAGCGGGGGACACAGATACGCAGTATTTT	CASRGPPLAGDTDTQYF
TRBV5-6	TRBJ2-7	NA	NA	TGTGCCAGCAGGAGGGGGATTCGGGCTTCCTACGAGCAGTACTTC	CASRRGIRASYEQYF
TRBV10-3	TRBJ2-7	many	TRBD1	TGTGCCATCGGGCAGGGGGTGTACGAGCAGTACTTC	CAIGQGVYEQYF
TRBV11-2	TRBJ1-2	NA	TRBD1	TGTGCCAGCAGCTTTGGACAGGGTGGCTACACCTTC	CASSFGQGGYTF
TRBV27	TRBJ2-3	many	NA	TGTGCCAGCAGTTTATCCATCCCGAACAGGGTCAGAGATACGCAGTATTTT	CASSLSIPNRVRDTQYF
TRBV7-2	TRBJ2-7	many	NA	TGTGCCAGCAGCCCCATCCCGGGCCATTACGAGCAGTACTTC	CASSPIPGHYEQYF
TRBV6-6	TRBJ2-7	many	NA	TGTGCCAGCAGTCGGGACGGCTACGAGCAGTACTTC	CASSRDGYEQYF
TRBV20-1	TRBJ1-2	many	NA	TGCAGTGCTAGTACTATTGGGGGGGACTATGGCTACACCTTC	CSASTIGGDYGYTF
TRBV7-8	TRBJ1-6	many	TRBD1	TGTGCCAGCAGCCCTGGACAGGGCCCACCCCTCCACTTT	CASSPGQGPPLHF